The 25 T cell receptor beta chains presented below share a single source sample, sequenced in a study of tumor and adjacent non-tumor tissue in lung cancer (dated by TCRdb to about 2018). Bulk unsorted tissue served as the source for RNA extraction, and RNA quality was assessed using a NanoDrop ND-1000 and an Agilent 2100. The normal lung samples consisted of distant non-tumor tissue collected more than 3 cm from the tumor edge. Receptor libraries were prepared by multiplex PCR. Sequenced using an Illumina HiSeq 2500. TCRbeta libraries were constructed through three rounds of nested PCR with primers (Table S4) according to protocols modified from ARM-PCR. TCRdb redid the processing of the public reads, applying fastp at Q25 and MiXCR, and retained in-frame beta chains. Rows with one shared CDR3 protein collapse into an entry with the most common genes and DNA. The sample table shows almost 75,000 distinct CDR3 sequences, and roughly 75% are seen once. The top ten constitute around 30% of the sample.

The sequenced material came from distant non-tumor lung tissue. These receptors originate from a woman in her forties or fifties with non-small cell lung cancer.

The chain employs TRBV19 and TRBJ2-2; TRBD1 is a possible D gene (6 bases). V lost 5 bases, J lost 3 bases, and 19 bases lay in between. From germline, CDR1 is LNHDA and CDR2 SQIVND (reference sequence). This CDR3 comprises 17 residues. The chain's CDR3 is CASSPTDRTVDTGELFF. CDR3 bases: TGTGCCAGTAGTCCAACCGACAGGACGGTGGACACCGGGGAGCTGTTTTTT.

This clonotype showed up just a few times. Being one base from a much bigger clone, this may be a read error. V and J are TRBV12-3 or TRBV12-4 and TRBJ2-1; 7 bases are shared with TRBD2. The J segment lost 4 bases and the V segment lost 7 bases, leaving 10 bases of the junction unmatched. This CDR3 contains 15 residues. The CDR3 is CASTETLAEYNEQFF. The CDR3 DNA is TGTGCCAGCACCGAAACCCTAGCGGAGTACAATGAGCAGTTCTTC.

This clonotype was seen ten or more times. The chain couples TRBV29-1 to TRBJ1-1; D is uncertain. CDR3 length equals 12 residues. Trimming took off 3 bases at V and 1 base at J, with 6 bases between the two ends. Germline V gives CDR1 SQVTM, CDR2 ANQGSEA. In DNA form, the CDR3 reads TGCAGCGTTGAGCCAGGGAACACTGAAGCTTTCTTT. This codes for CSVEPGNTEAFF.

Note on this clonotype: The CDR3 ends on some other residue instead of the conserved phenylalanine or tryptophan, so this is likely a read error. The rearrangement links TRBV20-1 to TRBJ2-4; D is possibly TRBD1 or TRBD2 (5 bases each). The CDR3 consists of 13 residues. Germline V gene sequence: CDR1 DFQATT, CDR2 SNEGSKA (reference sequence). The CDR3 is CSASSGPKNTQYL. CDR3 in DNA: TGTAGTGCTAGTTCGGGGCCCAAAAACACTCAGTACTTA.

This clonotype was seen a single time. Compared with germline, one end of the junction differs, possibly owing to a read error. V gene TRBV11-2 combines with J gene TRBJ2-2; D possibly matches TRBD1 or TRBD2 (5 bases each). The CDR3 extends over 17 amino acids. Germline loops: CDR1 SGHAT, CDR2 FQNNGV. CDR3 region: CASSFGGSRISTVKLLF. The CDR3 DNA reads TGTGCCAGCAGCTTTGGGGGTAGCAGAATTTCCACTGTGAAGCTGCTTTTT.

With regard to this clonotype: Sequence at one end of the junction differs from germline and may be a read error. This sequence joins TRBV7-8 and TRBJ2-4; D not certain. There are 15 residues in the CDR3. Germline V gene data show CDR1 as SGHVS and CDR2 as FQNEAQ. This CDR3 reads CASSPTELAKNIQCF. The CDR3 DNA follows: TGTGCCAGCAGCCCCACAGAATTAGCCAAAAACATTCAGTGCTTC.

Note on this clonotype: A read error may explain this, as a much larger clone is one base away. V usage is TRBV6-6 and J usage is TRBJ2-7; 8 nucleotides align to TRBD1. This CDR3 comprises 14 residues. Germline V gives CDR1 MNHNY, CDR2 SVGAGI (reference sequence). In nucleotides, the CDR3 is TGTGTCAGCAGTTATATGGACAGGGACTACGAGCAGTACTTC. Translation gives CVSSYMDRDYEQYF.

The chain is built from TRBV6-1 and TRBJ2-1; 7 positions agree with TRBD2. CDR3 length equals 15 residues. The germline V gene encodes CDR1 MNHNS and CDR2 SASEGT. Trimming took 2 bases from V and 5 from J; bases not matched to a gene: 6. The CDR3: CASSELGGSNNEQFF. CDR3 nucleotide sequence: TGTGCCAGCAGTGAACTGGGCGGGAGCAACAATGAGCAGTTCTTC.

A word on this clonotype: No conserved phenylalanine or tryptophan is present at the end of the CDR3, so a read error is the likely explanation. The chain links TRBV11-2 to TRBJ1-5; D is unclear. Germline CDR1 SGHAT, CDR2 FQNNGV. Trimming cost V 0 bases and J 2 bases, with 2 bases left between them. This CDR3 comprises 13 residues. The CDR3 nucleotides read TGTGCCAGCAGCTTAGAATGCAATCAGCCCCAGCATATT. This translates into CASSLECNQPQHI.

This clonotype was counted at least ten times. The chain is built from TRBV4-2 and TRBJ1-1; a possible D gene is TRBD1 (6 bases). Per the germline V gene, CDR1 is LGHNA and CDR2 is YNFKEQ. The CDR3 totals 16 residues. Trimming pared 5 bases from V and 0 bases from J, leaving 16 bases between. The CDR3 spells CASSRGIATMNTEAFF. In DNA, the CDR3 is TGTGCCAGCAGCAGGGGGATAGCTACGATGAACACTGAAGCTTTCTTT.

A word on this clonotype: A read error is possible here, since a much larger clone lies one base away. The chain carries TRBV12-3 or TRBV12-4 and TRBJ2-2, with D uncertain. The CDR3 extends over 13 amino acids. V was trimmed by 6 bases and J by 3 bases, leaving 8 bases between them. The CDR3 DNA reads as TGTGCCAGCAGGATAGAGTACACCGGGGAGCTGTTTTTT. This gives the protein CASRIEYTGELFF.

This clonotype was picked up many times. This chain connects TRBV4-2 to TRBJ2-3; the match to TRBD2 covers 8 bases. This CDR3 is built from 16 residues. Germline CDR1 LGHNA, CDR2 YNFKEQ. V was pared by 0 bases and J by 6 bases, with 8 bases of the junction left unmatched. The CDR3 nucleotides read TGTGCCAGCAGCCAAGATCGAGCGGGAGCGCGGGATACGCAGTATTTT. Protein sequence: CASSQDRAGARDTQYF.

V is TRBV30 and J is TRBJ2-7, with 7 nucleotides matching TRBD1. This CDR3 comprises 15 residues. V shed 3 bases, J shed 2 bases, and the junction held 10 bases outside the gene matches. Germline CDR1 and CDR2: GTSNPN and SVGIG (reference sequence). The CDR3 loop reads CAWSPQGQVTYEQYF. CDR3 bases: TGTGCCTGGAGCCCACAGGGGCAGGTCACCTACGAGCAGTACTTC.

V and J are TRBV12-3 or TRBV12-4 and TRBJ2-7, with 11 positions matching TRBD1. V was clipped by 7 bases and J by 6 bases; unmatched bases: 11. This CDR3 has 15 residues. The CDR3 loop is CASTNYRDRGSEQYF. CDR3 coding DNA: TGTGCCAGCACCAACTATAGGGACAGGGGGAGCGAGCAGTACTTC.

Remarks on this clonotype: One end of the junction varies from germline; a read error may be responsible. The rearrangement joins TRBV20-1 to TRBJ2-1; no clear D. Germline-derived CDR1 and CDR2 are DFQATT and SNEGSKA (reference sequence). The CDR3 contains 16 residues. The CDR3 protein is CSARAYPRRSNNEQFF. The DNA of the CDR3 is TGCAGTGCTAGAGCCTACCCCAGGCGGAGTAACAATGAGCAATTCTTC.

In regard to this clonotype: The junction shows a germline mismatch at one end, possibly a read error. The chain joins TRBV11-1 to TRBJ2-3; 7 positions agree with TRBD1. The CDR3 spans 14 residues. Looked up from germline, CDR1 is SGHAT and CDR2 is FQDESV (reference sequence). The CDR3 loop reads CANTIATGADTQYF. The CDR3 DNA follows: TGTGCCAACACCATAGCTACAGGGGCTGATACGCAGTACTTT.

The rearrangement joins TRBV20-1 to TRBJ2-7; no firm D call. The CDR3 runs 14 residues. Germline assignment: CDR1 DFQATT and CDR2 SNEGSKA (reference sequence). The CDR3 region is CSVGIAVGTYEQYF. The CDR3 DNA follows: TGCAGCGTCGGTATAGCCGTGGGTACGTACGAGCAGTACTTC.

As concerns this clonotype: A much larger clone lies a single base off, so this may be a read error. J is TRBJ2-7 and V is TRBV20-1; 7 bases agree with TRBD2. The CDR3 extends over 12 amino acids. V gave up 7 bases and J gave up 3 bases; unmatched junction bases: 6. The germline gives CDR1 DFQATT, CDR2 SNEGSKA (reference sequence). The CDR3 bases are TGCAGTGTGGGAGGGATCAACTACGAGCAGTACTTC. Protein product: CSVGGINYEQYF.

This clonotype was seen once. The chain recombines TRBV4-2 with TRBJ2-1, with 7 nucleotides matching TRBD2. CDR1 is LGHNA, CDR2 YNFKEQ, per germline. The CDR3 has 15 residues. J was trimmed by 6 bases and V by 1 base; bases with no gene match: 6. CDR3 sequence: CASSQGDYAGNEQFF. The CDR3 region has the DNA TGTGCCAGCAGCCAAGGGGACTACGCGGGCAATGAGCAGTTCTTC.

Notes on this clonotype: Mismatch with germline at one junction end may stem from a read error. This sequence joins TRBV11-2 and TRBJ2-2; D might be TRBD2 (6 bases). The germline CDR1 and CDR2 sequences are SGHAT and FQNNGV. The CDR3 contains 17 residues. The CDR3 protein is CASSFGSSRIYTGGLFF. Here the CDR3 DNA reads TGTGCCAGCAGCTTTGGGAGTAGCAGAATTTACACCGGGGGGCTGTTTTTT.

In regard to this clonotype: This may be a read error: a much more frequent sequence differs by one nucleotide. The chain employs TRBV28 and TRBJ1-1, with unresolved D. The CDR3 spans 13 residues. CDR1 and CDR2 (germline): MDHEN, SYDVKM. The CDR3 DNA follows: TGTGCCAGCAGTTTAGCCAGGATCTCTGAAGCTCTCTTT. Protein: CASSLARISEALF.

In regard to this clonotype: At one end the junction does not follow the germline gene, possibly because of a read error. This CDR3 is CASSEMGLGSQPRHF. CDR3 nucleotide sequence: TGTGCCAGTAGTGAAATGGGGTTAGGATCTCAGCCCCGGCATTTT. The V gene is TRBV6-1, the J gene TRBJ1-5; D is uncertain. The CDR3 covers 15 residues. CDR1 and CDR2 (germline): MNHNS, SASEGT.

The V call is TRBV24-1, the J call TRBJ2-2; 7 nucleotides align to TRBD2. CDR1 and CDR2 (germline): KGHDR, SFDVKD. J lost 6 bases, V lost 4 bases, and 13 bases had no gene match. This CDR3 contains 17 residues. The CDR3 sequence is CATSDEAGFRGAGELFF. CDR3 DNA sequence: TGTGCCACCAGTGACGAAGCGGGGTTCCGAGGGGCCGGGGAGCTGTTTTTT.

In regard to this clonotype: The junction departs from germline at one end; a sequencing error may be responsible. The CDR3 bases are TGTGCCAGCAGCCTGAAGGAATTGAACACTGAAGCTCTCTTT. It codes for CASSLKELNTEALF. The chain has TRBV11-1 and TRBJ1-1, with D uncertain. The CDR3 runs 14 residues. Germline assignment: CDR1 SGHAT and CDR2 FQDESV (reference sequence). The complete variable domain, with remaining parts taken from reference TRBV11-1 and TRBJ1-1, reads EAEVAQSPRYKITEKSQAVAFWCDPISGHATLYWYRQILGQGPELLVQFQDESVVDDSQLPKDRFSAERLKGVDSTLKIQPAELGDSAMYLCASSLKELNTEALFGQGTRLTVV.

Many counts were recorded for this clonotype. The V gene is TRBV20-1, the J gene TRBJ2-2, with 8 bases that match TRBD2. This CDR3 spans 15 amino acids. Germline V gene sequence: CDR1 DFQATT, CDR2 SNEGSKA (reference sequence). J gave up 7 bases and V 1 base, and 8 bases lay outside the gene matches. CDR3 DNA sequence: TGCAGTGCTAGAGCGCAGCGGGAGTGGGACGGGGAGCTGTTTTTT. Translation: CSARAQREWDGELFF.